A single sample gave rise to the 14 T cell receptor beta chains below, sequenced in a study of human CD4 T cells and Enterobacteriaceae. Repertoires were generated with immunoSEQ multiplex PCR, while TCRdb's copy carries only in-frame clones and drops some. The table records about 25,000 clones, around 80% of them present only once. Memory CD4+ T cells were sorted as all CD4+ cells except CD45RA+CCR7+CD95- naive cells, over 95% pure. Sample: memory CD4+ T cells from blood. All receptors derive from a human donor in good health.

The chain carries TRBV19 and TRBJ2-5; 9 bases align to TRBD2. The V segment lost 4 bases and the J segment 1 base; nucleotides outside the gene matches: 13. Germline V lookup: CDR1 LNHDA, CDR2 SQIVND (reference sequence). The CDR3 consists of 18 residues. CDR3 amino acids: CASSTLNLAGPSQETQYF. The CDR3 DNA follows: TGTGCCAGTAGTACTTTGAATCTAGCGGGACCTTCCCAAGAGACCCAGTACTTC.

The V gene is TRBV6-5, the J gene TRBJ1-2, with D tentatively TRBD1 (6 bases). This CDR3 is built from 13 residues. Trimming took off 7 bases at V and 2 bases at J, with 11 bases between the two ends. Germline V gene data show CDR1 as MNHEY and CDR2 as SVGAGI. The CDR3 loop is CASNRGPNYGYTF. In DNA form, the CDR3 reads TGTGCCAGCAACCGGGGGCCGAACTATGGCTACACCTTC.

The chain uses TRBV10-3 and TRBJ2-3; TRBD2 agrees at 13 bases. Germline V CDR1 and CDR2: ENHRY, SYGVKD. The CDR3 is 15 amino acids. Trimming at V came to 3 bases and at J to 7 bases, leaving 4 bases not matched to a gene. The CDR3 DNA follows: TGTGCCATCAGTGAAGGACTAGCGGGAGTGTATACGCAGTATTTT. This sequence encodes CAISEGLAGVYTQYF.

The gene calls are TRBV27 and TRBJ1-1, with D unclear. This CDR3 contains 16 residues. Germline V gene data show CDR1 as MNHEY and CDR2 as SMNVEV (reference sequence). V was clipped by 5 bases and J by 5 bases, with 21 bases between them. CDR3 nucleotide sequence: TGTGCCAGCAGTACCAGAGGGTTTCAAGTGGTGACTGAAGCTTTCTTT. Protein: CASSTRGFQVVTEAFF.

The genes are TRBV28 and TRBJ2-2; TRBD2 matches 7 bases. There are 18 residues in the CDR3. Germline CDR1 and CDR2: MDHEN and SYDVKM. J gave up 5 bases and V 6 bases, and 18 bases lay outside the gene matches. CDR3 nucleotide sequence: TGTGCCAGCAGCTTGCCCATTGTGGGCGGGAGAGAGACCGGGGAGCTGTTTTTT. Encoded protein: CASSLPIVGGRETGELFF.

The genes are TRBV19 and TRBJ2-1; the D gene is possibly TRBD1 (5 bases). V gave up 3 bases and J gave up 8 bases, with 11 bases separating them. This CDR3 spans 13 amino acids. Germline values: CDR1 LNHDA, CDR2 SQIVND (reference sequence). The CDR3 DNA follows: TGTGCCAGTAGTATTCGGGCAGGGTATGAGCAGTTCTTC. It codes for CASSIRAGYEQFF. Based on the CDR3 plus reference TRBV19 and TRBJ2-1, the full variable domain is DGGITQSPKYLFRKEGQNVTLSCEQNLNHDAMYWYRQDPGQGLRLIYYSQIVNDFQKGDIAEGYSVSREKKESFPLTVTSAQKNPTAFYLCASSIRAGYEQFFGPGTRLTVL.

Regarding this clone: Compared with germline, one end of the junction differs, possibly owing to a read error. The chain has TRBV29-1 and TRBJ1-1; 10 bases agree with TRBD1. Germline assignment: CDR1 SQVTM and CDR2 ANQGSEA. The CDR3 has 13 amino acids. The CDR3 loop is CSVVGQGNSEAFF. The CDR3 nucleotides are TGCAGCGTTGTGGGACAGGGGAACTCTGAAGCTTTCTTT.

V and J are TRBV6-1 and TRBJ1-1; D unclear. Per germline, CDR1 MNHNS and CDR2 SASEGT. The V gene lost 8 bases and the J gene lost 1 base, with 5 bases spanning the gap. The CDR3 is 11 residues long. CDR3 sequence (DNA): TGTGCCAGCCGGGAGAACACTGAAGCTTTCTTT. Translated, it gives CASRENTEAFF.

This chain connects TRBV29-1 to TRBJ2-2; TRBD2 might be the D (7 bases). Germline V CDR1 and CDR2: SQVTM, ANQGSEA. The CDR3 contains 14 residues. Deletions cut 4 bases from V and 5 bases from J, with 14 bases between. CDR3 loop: CSVGRGALTGELFF. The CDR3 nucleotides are TGCAGCGTTGGTCGGGGGGCACTGACCGGGGAGCTGTTTTTT.

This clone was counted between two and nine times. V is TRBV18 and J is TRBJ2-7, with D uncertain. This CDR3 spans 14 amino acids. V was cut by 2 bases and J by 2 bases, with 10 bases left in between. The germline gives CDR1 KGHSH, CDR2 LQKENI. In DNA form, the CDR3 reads TGTGCCAGCTCACCAAGCCACGGAGCCTACGAGCAGTACTTC. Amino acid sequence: CASSPSHGAYEQYF.

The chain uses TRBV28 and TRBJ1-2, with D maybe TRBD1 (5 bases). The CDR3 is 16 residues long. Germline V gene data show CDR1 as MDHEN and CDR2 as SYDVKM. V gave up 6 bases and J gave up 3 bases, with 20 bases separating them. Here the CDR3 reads CASSTGSGTLYYGYTF. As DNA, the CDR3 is TGTGCCAGCAGCACCGGATCAGGGACCCTTTACTATGGCTACACCTTC.

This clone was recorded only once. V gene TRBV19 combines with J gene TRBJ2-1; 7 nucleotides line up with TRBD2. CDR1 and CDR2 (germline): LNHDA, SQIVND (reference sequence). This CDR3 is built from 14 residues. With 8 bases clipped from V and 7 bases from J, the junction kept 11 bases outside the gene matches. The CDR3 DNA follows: TGTGCCAGTCGTGGCGCGGGGGTGTTGAATGAGCAGTTCTTC. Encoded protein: CASRGAGVLNEQFF.

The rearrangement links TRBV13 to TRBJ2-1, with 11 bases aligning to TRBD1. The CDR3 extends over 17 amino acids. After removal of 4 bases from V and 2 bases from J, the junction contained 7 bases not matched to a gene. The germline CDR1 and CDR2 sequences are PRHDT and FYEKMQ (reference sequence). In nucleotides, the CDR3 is TGTGCCAGCAGCTCCATCTGGGACAGGGGGGCCTACAATGAGCAGTTCTTC. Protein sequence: CASSSIWDRGAYNEQFF. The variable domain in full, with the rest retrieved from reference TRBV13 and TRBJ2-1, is AAGVIQSPRHLIKEKRETATLKCYPIPRHDTVYWYQQGPGQDPQFLISFYEKMQSDKGSIPDRFSAQQFSDYHSELNMSSLELGDSALYFCASSSIWDRGAYNEQFFGPGTRLTVL.

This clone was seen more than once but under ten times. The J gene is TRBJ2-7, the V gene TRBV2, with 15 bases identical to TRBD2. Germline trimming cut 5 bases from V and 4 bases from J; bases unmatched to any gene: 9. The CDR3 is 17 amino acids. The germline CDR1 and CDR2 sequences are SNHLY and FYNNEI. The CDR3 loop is CASSIPGTSGRRYEQYF. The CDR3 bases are TGTGCCAGCAGTATCCCTGGGACTAGCGGGAGGAGATACGAGCAGTACTTC.